Included here is one T cell receptor beta chain sequence, with context. Its antigen is still unknown. The data are from a study of shared clonotypes between healthy human individuals. CD45RO-negative CD8 cells positively selected for CCR7 made up the naive population, which excluded terminally differentiated effector memory CD45RA+ cells. Study observations and caveats: At large depth, rarefaction still showed sorted-subset sequencing to be incomplete. Only blood was sampled, and tissue TCR repertoires likely differ from blood ones.

The CDR3 has 13 amino acids. Between the trimmed V and J ends, which lost 4 bases and 3 bases, there was a span of 10 bases. Germline lookup yields CDR1 MGHDK and CDR2 SYGVNS. Profiling relied on immunoSEQ multiplex PCR, and the TCRdb table lists in-frame clones only, not all of them. This sample has about 610,000 clones, with around 96% found just once. What was sequenced was naive CD8+ T cells sorted from blood. This receptor was obtained from a woman aged 25 to 39 in good health. V and J are TRBV25-1 and TRBJ2-7; no reliable D call. The CDR3: CASSAGLNYEQYF. CDR3 DNA sequence: TGTGCCAGCAGTGCCGGATTGAACTACGAGCAGTACTTC.